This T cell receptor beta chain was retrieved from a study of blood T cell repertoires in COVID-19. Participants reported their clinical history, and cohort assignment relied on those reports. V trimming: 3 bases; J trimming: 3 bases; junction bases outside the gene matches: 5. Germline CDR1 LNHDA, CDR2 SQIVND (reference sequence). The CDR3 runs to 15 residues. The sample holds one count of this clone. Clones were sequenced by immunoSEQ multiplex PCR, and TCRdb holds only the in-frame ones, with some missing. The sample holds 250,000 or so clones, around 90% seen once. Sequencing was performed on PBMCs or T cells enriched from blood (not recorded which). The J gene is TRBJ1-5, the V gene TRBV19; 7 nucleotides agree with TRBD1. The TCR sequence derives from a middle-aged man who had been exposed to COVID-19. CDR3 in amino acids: CASSMIGTANQPQHF. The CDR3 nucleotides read TGTGCCAGTAGTATGATAGGGACAGCCAATCAGCCCCAGCATTTT. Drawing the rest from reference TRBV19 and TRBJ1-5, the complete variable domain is DGGITQSPKYLFRKEGQNVTLSCEQNLNHDAMYWYRQDPGQGLRLIYYSQIVNDFQKGDIAEGYSVSREKKESFPLTVTSAQKNPTAFYLCASSMIGTANQPQHFGDGTRLSIL.